The 18 T cell receptor beta chains below were found in one sample sequenced in a study of blood T cell repertoires in COVID-19. Only in-frame clones appear in the TCRdb table, and some are missing; sequencing was by immunoSEQ multiplex PCR. The data show 280,000 or so clones, roughly 86% seen once. Sample: PBMCs or T cells enriched from blood (not recorded which). The receptors stem from a woman in her forties or fifties who had been exposed to COVID-19.

V gene TRBV15 combines with J gene TRBJ1-2; 7 bases are a match to TRBD1. The CDR3 extends over 16 amino acids. Trimming took 5 bases from V and 4 from J; bases not matched to a gene: 13. Germline lookup yields CDR1 LNHNV and CDR2 YYDKDF (reference sequence). The CDR3 nucleotides read TGTGCCACCAGCGTGCGAGTTGAGGGGGCCGGCTATGGCTACACCTTC. As protein: CATSVRVEGAGYGYTF.

As DNA, the CDR3 is TGTGCCAGCAGCGAGAAGGACCGGGGGTATGGCTACACCTTC. It codes for CASSEKDRGYGYTF. The rearrangement uses TRBV5-6 and TRBJ1-2; D is possibly TRBD1 (5 bases). Germline V gives CDR1 SGHDT, CDR2 YYEEEE. The V gene lost 4 bases and the J gene lost 5 bases, with 15 bases spanning the gap. This CDR3 has 14 amino acids.

This sequence joins TRBV6-4 and TRBJ1-5; 9 bases align to TRBD1. V lost 3 bases and J lost 3; bases outside the gene matches: 6. CDR3 length: 16 amino acids. Germline CDR1 is MRHNA and CDR2 is SNTAGT. Here the CDR3 DNA reads TGTGCCAGCAGTGAGCCCGGGACAGGGAACAATCAGCCCCAGCATTTT. Translated: CASSEPGTGNNQPQHF.

The chain combines TRBV5-6 with TRBJ2-5; 13 positions match TRBD2. Germline V CDR1 and CDR2: SGHDT, YYEEEE. V was pared by 5 bases and J by 3 bases, with 4 bases of the junction left unmatched. The CDR3 covers 15 residues. The CDR3 DNA reads TGTGCCAGCAGGTCGACTAGCGGGGGGAAAGAGACCCAGTACTTC. Translation gives CASRSTSGGKETQYF.

The chain is built from TRBV18 and TRBJ2-7; 10 nucleotides agree with TRBD1. Germline V CDR1 and CDR2: KGHSH, LQKENI. The CDR3 contains 15 residues. Trimming took 4 bases from V and 2 from J; bases not matched to a gene: 5. The CDR3 is CASSRGTGVAYEQYF. In nucleotides, the CDR3 is TGTGCCAGCTCACGCGGGACAGGGGTGGCCTACGAGCAGTACTTC.

V gene TRBV19 combines with J gene TRBJ2-1; TRBD2 matches at 9 bases. This CDR3 has 13 residues. Germline CDR1 reads LNHDA; CDR2 reads SQIVND (reference sequence). With V trimmed by 4 bases and J by 7 bases, 2 bases remained unmatched. CDR3 DNA: TGTGCCAGTAGTACTAGCGGGGTTAATGAGCAGTTCTTC. It encodes CASSTSGVNEQFF.

The rearrangement links TRBV28 to TRBJ2-7, with D maybe TRBD1 (5 bases). CDR1 MDHEN and CDR2 SYDVKM come from the germline V gene. The V and J ends lost 1 base and 3 bases respectively, with 10 bases between them. CDR3 length: 14 amino acids. The CDR3 reads CASSLSGQSYEQYF. CDR3 nucleotides: TGTGCCAGCAGTTTATCCGGACAAAGCTACGAGCAGTACTTC.

The CDR3 is CSVTGGAALTNEKLFF. As DNA, the CDR3 is TGCAGCGTGACAGGGGGCGCGGCCCTAACTAATGAAAAACTGTTTTTT. V and J are TRBV29-1 and TRBJ1-4; 10 bases agree with TRBD1. V lost 6 bases and J lost 1; bases outside the gene matches: 8. The length of the CDR3 is 16 residues. Looked up from germline, CDR1 is SQVTM and CDR2 is ANQGSEA.

The genes are TRBV18 and TRBJ1-5, with D maybe TRBD1 (6 bases). The CDR3 has 14 amino acids. Looked up from germline, CDR1 is KGHSH and CDR2 is LQKENI. V was clipped by 3 bases and J by 4 bases, with 10 bases between them. CDR3 residues: CASSPGTQNQPQHF. DNA of the CDR3: TGTGCCAGCTCACCTGGGACACAAAATCAGCCCCAGCATTTT.

The gene calls are TRBV5-5 and TRBJ1-1; TRBD1 matches at 7 bases. Looked up from germline, CDR1 is SGHKS and CDR2 is YYEKEE (reference sequence). J gave up 7 bases and V 4 bases, and 7 bases lay outside the gene matches. CDR3 length: 13 residues. This chain's CDR3 is CASSTGQAIEAFF. In DNA form, the CDR3 reads TGTGCCAGCAGCACCGGACAGGCCATTGAAGCTTTCTTT.

Details on this clone: Other DNA sequences of this sample code for an identical CDR3. The CDR3 region is CASSITGGGNQPQHF. CDR3 nucleotide sequence: TGTGCCAGTAGTATAACGGGGGGAGGCAATCAGCCCCAGCATTTT. This chain connects TRBV19 to TRBJ1-5, with D possibly being TRBD1 (5 bases). Germline CDR1 and CDR2: LNHDA and SQIVND (reference sequence). V shed 2 bases and J shed 2 bases, with 10 bases lying between them. This CDR3 is 15 amino acids long. The entire variable domain, with the rest obtained from reference TRBV19 and TRBJ1-5, is as follows: DGGITQSPKYLFRKEGQNVTLSCEQNLNHDAMYWYRQDPGQGLRLIYYSQIVNDFQKGDIAEGYSVSREKKESFPLTVTSAQKNPTAFYLCASSITGGGNQPQHFGDGTRLSIL.

CDR3 nucleotides: TGTGCCAGCAGTTTAGTTTCGGTAGACTATGGCTACACCTTC. Its translation: CASSLVSVDYGYTF. The chain has TRBV28 and TRBJ1-2; D remains unclear. Trimming took 2 bases from V and 3 from J, leaving 10 bases between them. Per germline, CDR1 MDHEN and CDR2 SYDVKM. CDR3 length: 14 amino acids.

V is TRBV11-3 and J is TRBJ1-1, with unresolved D. Germline V gene data show CDR1 as SGHNT and CDR2 as YENEEA. This CDR3 spans 13 amino acids. Between the trimmed V and J ends, which lost 3 bases and 3 bases, there was a span of 8 bases. The CDR3 DNA reads TGTGCCAGCAGCTTGGGCACCCACACTGAAGCTTTCTTT. Encoded protein: CASSLGTHTEAFF.

The genes are TRBV7-2 and TRBJ2-1; 11 bases fit TRBD2. The CDR3 spans 17 residues. Germline CDR1 is SGHTA and CDR2 is FQGNSA. The trim removed 2 bases at V and 6 bases at J, leaving 9 bases unmatched. This chain's CDR3 is CASSLRPLAGGANEQFF. The CDR3 DNA follows: TGTGCCAGCAGCTTAAGACCTCTAGCGGGGGGTGCCAATGAGCAGTTCTTC.

This chain uses TRBV29-1 with TRBJ2-7; 8 nucleotides line up with TRBD2. Germline V lookup: CDR1 SQVTM, CDR2 ANQGSEA. J was trimmed by 3 bases and V by 3 bases; bases with no gene match: 7. The CDR3 loop spans 14 amino acids. In DNA form, the CDR3 reads TGCAGCGTTGAGTTGGGGCGGGGGGACTACGAGCAGTACTTC. Translating it yields CSVELGRGDYEQYF.

The V gene is TRBV7-9, the J gene TRBJ2-3; the D is unclear. Trimming took 1 base from V and 0 from J, leaving 5 bases between them. The CDR3 contains 14 residues. The germline gives CDR1 SEHNR, CDR2 FQNEAQ (reference sequence). The CDR3 loop is CASSLGHSTDTQYF. The CDR3 nucleotides are TGTGCCAGCAGCTTAGGGCACAGCACAGATACGCAGTATTTT. The whole variable domain, remainder taken from reference TRBV7-9 and TRBJ2-3, is DTGVSQNPRHKITKRGQNVTFRCDPISEHNRLYWYRQTLGQGPEFLTYFQNEAQLEKSRLLSDRFSAERPKGSFSTLEIQRTEQGDSAMYLCASSLGHSTDTQYFGPGTRLTVL.

In this sample, this clone turned up once. The genes are TRBV30 and TRBJ1-2; D may be TRBD1 (6 bases). V was pared by 4 bases and J by 3 bases, with 18 bases between. The CDR3 spans 15 residues. Germline values: CDR1 GTSNPN, CDR2 SVGIG (reference sequence). The CDR3, as DNA: TGTGCCTGGAAAGGAAGGGGGAACAGGGACTATGGCTACACCTTC. The encoded protein is CAWKGRGNRDYGYTF.

This chain connects TRBV4-2 to TRBJ1-2; a weak D match, TRBD1 (5 bases). The CDR3 contains 14 residues. Trimming took off 5 bases at V and 3 bases at J, with 13 bases between the two ends. CDR1 and CDR2 (germline): LGHNA, YNFKEQ. The CDR3 nucleotides are TGTGCCAGCAGCGCTAGTGGGGGGGACTATGGCTACACCTTC. As protein: CASSASGGDYGYTF.